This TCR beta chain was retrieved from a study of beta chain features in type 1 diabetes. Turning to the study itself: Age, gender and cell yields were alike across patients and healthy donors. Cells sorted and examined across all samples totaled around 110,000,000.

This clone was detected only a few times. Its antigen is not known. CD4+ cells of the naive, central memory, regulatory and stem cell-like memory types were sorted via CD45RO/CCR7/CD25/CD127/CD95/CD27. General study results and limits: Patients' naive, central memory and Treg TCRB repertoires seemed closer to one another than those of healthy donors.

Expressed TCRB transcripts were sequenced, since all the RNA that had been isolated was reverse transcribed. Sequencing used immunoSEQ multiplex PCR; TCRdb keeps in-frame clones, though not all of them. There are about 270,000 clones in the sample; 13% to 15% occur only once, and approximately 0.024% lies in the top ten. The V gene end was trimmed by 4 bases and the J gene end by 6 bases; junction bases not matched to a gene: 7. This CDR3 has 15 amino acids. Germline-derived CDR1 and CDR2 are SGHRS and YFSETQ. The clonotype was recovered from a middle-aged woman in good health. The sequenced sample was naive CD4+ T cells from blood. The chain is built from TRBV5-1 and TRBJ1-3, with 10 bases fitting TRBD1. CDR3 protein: CASSPGTGDENTIYF. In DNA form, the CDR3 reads TGCGCCAGCAGCCCCGGGACAGGGGACGAAAACACCATATATTTT.